This TCR beta chain was retrieved from a study of CD8+CD57+ T cells in acquired aplastic anemia. Sequencing was done on patients that had shown CD8+CD57+ cell expansion by flow cytometry. Blood sampling was performed on the patients, and none of them had received therapy by then. Study-wide points: Roughly 27 shared CD8+ CDR3s appeared highly expressed within patients' immunodominant clones.

Ten or more counts support this clonotype. Its antigen is currently unknown. Genomic DNA constituted the template upon which TCR beta VDJ and CDR3 profiling was performed. TCRdb independently ran MiXCR on the reads; one entry per CDR3 protein. The sample shows roughly 290,000 distinct CDR3 sequences, 45% to 65% of them seen only once. The sequence derives from a human donor with aplastic anemia. Source material: sorted CD4+, CD8+, or CD8+CD57+ T cells (not recorded which) from PBMCs.

The CDR3 DNA reads as TGCGCCAGCAGTGAGTCGGCAAGCGGAGCCTACGAGCAGTACTTC. It encodes CASSESASGAYEQYF. The chain joins TRBV10-1 to TRBJ2-7, with D maybe TRBD2 (5 bases). Germline values: CDR1 WNHNN, CDR2 SYGVQD (reference sequence). The V end lost 0 bases, the J end lost 2 bases, and 11 bases lay between the germline ends. CDR3 length equals 15 residues.